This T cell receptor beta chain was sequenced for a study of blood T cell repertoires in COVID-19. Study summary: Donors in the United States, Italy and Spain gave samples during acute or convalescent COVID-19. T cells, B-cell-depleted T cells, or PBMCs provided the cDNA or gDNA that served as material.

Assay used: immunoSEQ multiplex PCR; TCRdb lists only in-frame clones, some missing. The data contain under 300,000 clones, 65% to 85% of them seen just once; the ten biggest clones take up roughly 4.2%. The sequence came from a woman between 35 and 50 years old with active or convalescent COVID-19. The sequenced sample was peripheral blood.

The CDR3 spells CAWSTSSRGHGNEKLFF. For the CDR3, the DNA is TGTGCCTGGAGTACTTCCTCCCGAGGACACGGGAATGAAAAACTGTTTTTT. This chain connects TRBV30 to TRBJ1-4; maybe TRBD1 (5 bases). Germline V lookup: CDR1 GTSNPN, CDR2 SVGIG (reference sequence). The CDR3 runs to 17 residues. Deletions cut 2 bases from V and 5 bases from J, with 21 bases between. Complete variable domain (other parts from reference TRBV30 and TRBJ1-4): SQTIHQWPATLVQPVGSPLSLECTVEGTSNPNLYWYRQAAGRGLQLLFYSVGIGQISSEVPQNLSASRPQDRQFILSSKKLLLSDSGFYLCAWSTSSRGHGNEKLFFGSGTQLSVL.